This passage covers 32 T cell receptor beta chains from one sample sequenced in a study of high-grade serous ovarian cancer treatment subgroups. Tumor samples were obtained before definitive surgery or chemotherapy. Clones were read by immunoSEQ multiplex PCR, and TCRdb kept only the in-frame ones, dropping some. The sample has about 39,000 clones, 70% to 80% seen once. Sequences were obtained from tumor tissue. The receptor set was obtained from a human donor with high-grade serous ovarian cancer.

This chain joins TRBV15 and TRBJ2-5, with TRBD1 matching over 9 bases. V was pared by 4 bases and J by 5 bases, with 11 bases of the junction left unmatched. The CDR3 has 16 residues. CDR1 is LNHNV, CDR2 YYDKDF, per germline (reference sequence). The CDR3 region has the DNA TGTGCCACCAGCATCCTGACAGGGGGATCGCGGGAGACCCAGTACTTC. It yields the protein CATSILTGGSRETQYF.

The chain is built from TRBV25-1 and TRBJ1-4, with TRBD1 matching 7 bases. The germline CDR1 and CDR2 sequences are MGHDK and SYGVNS. Trimming took 2 bases from V and 6 from J; bases not matched to a gene: 6. The CDR3 sequence is 15 residues long. The CDR3 reads CASSEPAQGDEKLFF. CDR3 in DNA: TGTGCCAGCAGTGAACCCGCCCAGGGGGATGAAAAACTGTTTTTT.

This clone appeared a single time. J is TRBJ2-1 and V is TRBV11-3; 7 positions match TRBD2. This CDR3 has 12 amino acids. V was pared by 7 bases and J by 11 bases, with 8 bases of the junction left unmatched. CDR1 is SGHNT, CDR2 YENEEA, per germline. The CDR3 sequence: CASNHGGKKQFF. As DNA, the CDR3 is TGTGCCAGCAACCACGGGGGGAAGAAGCAGTTCTTC.

The chain carries TRBV15 and TRBJ2-7, with 7 bases fitting TRBD2. CDR3 length: 11 amino acids. V shed 0 bases and J 11 bases; nucleotides not matched to a gene: 1. The germline V gene has CDR1 LNHNV and CDR2 YYDKDF (reference sequence). The CDR3 DNA is TGTGCCACCAGCAGAGAAGGGAGGGAGTACTTC. This translates into CATSREGREYF. The full variable domain, with the rest looked up from reference TRBV15 and TRBJ2-7, is DAMVIQNPRYQVTQFGKPVTLSCSQTLNHNVMYWYQQKSSQAPKLLFHYYDKDFNNEADTPDNFQSRRPNTSFCFLDIRSPGLGDTAMYLCATSREGREYFGPGTRLTVT.

This sequence joins TRBV18 and TRBJ2-2; D is undetermined. This CDR3 has 15 amino acids. Germline assignment: CDR1 KGHSH and CDR2 LQKENI. Between the trimmed V and J ends, which lost 2 bases and 4 bases, there was a span of 11 bases. The CDR3 sequence is CASSPRELTTGELFF. In DNA form, the CDR3 reads TGTGCCAGCTCACCAAGGGAATTGACCACCGGGGAGCTGTTTTTT.

This clone was recorded only once. V usage is TRBV10-3 and J usage is TRBJ2-1, with 9 bases matching TRBD2. J was trimmed by 0 bases and V by 4 bases; bases with no gene match: 7. The CDR3 is made up of 17 amino acids. Germline assignment: CDR1 ENHRY and CDR2 SYGVKD. CDR3 residues: CAISGTSVRSSYNEQFF. The CDR3 DNA is TGTGCCATCAGTGGGACTAGCGTTAGAAGCTCCTACAATGAGCAGTTCTTC.

The CDR3 reads CASSHPGQASGANVLTF. In DNA form, the CDR3 reads TGTGCCAGCTCACACCCTGGACAGGCCTCTGGGGCCAACGTCCTGACTTTC. V gene TRBV18 combines with J gene TRBJ2-6; TRBD1 matches 7 bases. The CDR3 contains 17 residues. Trimming at V came to 4 bases and at J to 0 bases, leaving 6 bases not matched to a gene. Germline V gene sequence: CDR1 KGHSH, CDR2 LQKENI. The whole variable domain, filled in from reference TRBV18 and TRBJ2-6, reads NAGVMQNPRHLVRRRGQEARLRCSPMKGHSHVYWYRQLPEEGLKFMVYLQKENIIDESGMPKERFSAEFPKEGPSILRIQQVVRGDSAAYFCASSHPGQASGANVLTFGAGSRLTVL.

In its sample, this clone is medium-sized. The chain combines TRBV5-1 with TRBJ1-4, with 7 bases that match TRBD1. Looked up from germline, CDR1 is SGHRS and CDR2 is YFSETQ. CDR3 length: 13 amino acids. The V gene end was trimmed by 5 bases and the J gene end by 6 bases; junction bases not matched to a gene: 4. CDR3 sequence reads: CASSRQGDEKLFF. The DNA for the CDR3 is TGCGCCAGCAGTAGACAGGGAGATGAAAAACTGTTTTTT.

The V and J genes are TRBV28 and TRBJ2-7, with D possibly TRBD1 on 7 matching bases. The V end was cut by 11 bases, the J end by 3 bases, with 14 bases between. The germline V gene encodes CDR1 MDHEN and CDR2 SYDVKM. CDR3 length: 12 amino acids. The CDR3 protein is CASQGGIYEQYF. CDR3 DNA sequence: TGTGCCTCCCAGGGGGGAATCTACGAGCAGTACTTC.

The genes are TRBV7-6 and TRBJ2-1; unclear D gene. V dropped 5 bases and J dropped 7 bases, with 18 bases sitting between them. The CDR3 is 15 residues long. CDR1 is SGHVS and CDR2 is FNYEAQ in the germline V gene. Here the CDR3 DNA reads TGTGCCAGCAGCCCCTCTTTTTCGACCGCGAATGAGCAGTTCTTC. As protein: CASSPSFSTANEQFF.

This clone came up once. This rearrangement joins TRBV5-4 to TRBJ2-1; no firm D call. The germline V gene encodes CDR1 SGHNT and CDR2 YYREEE (reference sequence). The germline V and J ends were trimmed by 4 bases and 0 bases, with 14 bases remaining between them. This CDR3 comprises 16 residues. This CDR3 reads CASSTDGYSSYNEQFF. CDR3 sequence (DNA): TGTGCCAGCAGCACCGACGGGTACAGCTCCTACAATGAGCAGTTCTTC.

The table lists this clone with a count of one. This chain links TRBV5-6 with TRBJ2-7; 7 bases map to TRBD1. V lost 2 bases and J lost 3; bases outside the gene matches: 8. Germline V lookup: CDR1 SGHDT, CDR2 YYEEEE. There are 15 residues in the CDR3. DNA of the CDR3: TGTGCCAGCAGCTTTTCTTCGGGACAGATCTACGAGCAGTACTTC. This sequence encodes CASSFSSGQIYEQYF.

The chain recombines TRBV21-1 with TRBJ1-5. TRBV21-1 is a known pseudogene. This CDR3 is built from 14 residues. CDR3 sequence: CASSKDGGNQPQHF. The DNA of the CDR3 is TGTGCCAGCAGCAAAGACGGGGGCAATCAGCCCCAGCATTTT.

This clone occurred a few times. This chain joins TRBV2 and TRBJ1-2; D unresolved. The CDR3 loop spans 14 amino acids. V lost 4 bases, J lost 2 bases, and 11 bases lay in between. Germline V gene lookup returns CDR1 SNHLY and CDR2 FYNNEI. The CDR3 sequence: CASSAPQSNYGYTF. DNA for the CDR3: TGTGCCAGCAGTGCCCCGCAGTCCAACTATGGCTACACCTTC.

The chain employs TRBV4-3 and TRBJ2-1; TRBD2 matches 9 bases. CDR1 and CDR2 from the germline V gene are LGHNA and YSLEER. The CDR3 contains 16 residues. V dropped 2 bases and J dropped 7; count of bases not matched to a gene: 9. This chain's CDR3 is CASSQRPAAGGNEQFF. The CDR3 region has the DNA TGCGCCAGCAGCCAACGCCCAGCGGCGGGGGGGAATGAGCAGTTCTTC.

This chain joins TRBV7-7 and TRBJ2-1; D is unclear. Deletions cut 1 base from V and 9 bases from J, with 10 bases between. This CDR3 comprises 13 residues. Germline CDR1 and CDR2: SSHAT and FNYEAQ (reference sequence). The CDR3 reads CASSLGAGPEQFF. In DNA form, the CDR3 reads TGTGCCAGCAGCTTAGGGGCTGGCCCTGAGCAGTTCTTC. Full variable domain (rest looked up from reference TRBV7-7 and TRBJ2-1): GAGVSQSPRYKVTKRGQDVTLRCDPISSHATLYWYQQALGQGPEFLTYFNYEAQPDKSGLPSDRFSAERPEGSISTLTIQRTEQRDSAMYRCASSLGAGPEQFFGPGTRLTVL.

The rearrangement uses TRBV11-2 and TRBJ2-2; 11 bases match TRBD2. Germline V gene lookup returns CDR1 SGHAT and CDR2 FQNNGV. The CDR3 covers 17 residues. The ends lost 5 bases at V and 2 bases at J; junction bases unmatched: 7. The CDR3 protein is CASSPSGLADNTGELFF. CDR3 DNA: TGTGCCAGCAGCCCCTCGGGACTAGCGGATAACACCGGGGAGCTGTTTTTT.

This rearrangement joins TRBV14 to TRBJ1-1; D possibly corresponds to TRBD1 (5 bases). Germline V CDR1 and CDR2: SGHDN, FVKESK. Trimming stripped 1 base from V and 3 bases from J, with 6 bases between. The CDR3 extends over 13 amino acids. The CDR3 reads CASSQGRDTEAFF. CDR3 DNA: TGTGCCAGCAGCCAAGGCAGGGACACTGAAGCTTTCTTT.

The genes are TRBV18 and TRBJ2-2, with TRBD1 identical over 10 bases. Germline assignment: CDR1 KGHSH and CDR2 LQKENI. J was trimmed by 6 bases and V by 3 bases; bases with no gene match: 4. The CDR3 runs to 15 residues. CDR3 coding DNA: TGTGCCAGCTCACCCTCCGGGACAGGGGCCGGGGAGCTGTTTTTT. Protein sequence: CASSPSGTGAGELFF.

This clone came up a few times. The J gene is TRBJ2-7, the V gene TRBV19; D gene ambiguous. V lost 5 bases, J lost 2 bases, and 16 bases lay in between. CDR3 length: 15 amino acids. Germline V gives CDR1 LNHDA, CDR2 SQIVND (reference sequence). The CDR3 is CASSVKTNGPYEQYF. The CDR3 DNA reads TGTGCCAGTAGTGTTAAGACAAACGGACCCTACGAGCAGTACTTC.

The chain carries TRBV6-1 and TRBJ1-2; tentatively, D is TRBD1 (5 bases). The length of the CDR3 is 16 residues. Germline-derived CDR1 and CDR2 are MNHNS and SASEGT. V was pared by 2 bases and J by 7 bases, with 20 bases between. Here the CDR3 DNA reads TGTGCCAGCAGTGAATTGTCGAGGGGCCTCAGGGTTGGCTACACCTTC. This encodes CASSELSRGLRVGYTF.

The chain carries TRBV10-3 and TRBJ2-3, with no clear D. Germline V lookup: CDR1 ENHRY, CDR2 SYGVKD. CDR3 size: 18 residues. V was cut by 3 bases and J by 0 bases, with 19 bases left in between. The CDR3 loop is CAISDTEQARPSTDTQYF. Written as DNA, the CDR3 is TGTGCCATCAGTGATACGGAGCAGGCGCGTCCTAGCACAGATACGCAGTATTTT.

The V call is TRBV2, the J call TRBJ2-2, with TRBD2 matching over 9 bases. This CDR3 spans 13 amino acids. Germline loops: CDR1 SNHLY, CDR2 FYNNEI. After removal of 7 bases from V and 6 bases from J, the junction contained 3 bases not matched to a gene. The CDR3 sequence is CASKREDAGELFF. The CDR3 DNA reads as TGTGCCAGCAAGCGGGAGGACGCCGGGGAGCTGTTTTTT.

The V call is TRBV27, the J call TRBJ1-5, with a tentative D call TRBD1 (6 bases). The V end was cut by 7 bases, the J end by 7 bases, with 20 bases between. The CDR3 runs 15 residues. CDR1 MNHEY and CDR2 SMNVEV come from the germline V gene (reference sequence). The CDR3 loop reads CASTPGGGLRQPQHF. CDR3 nucleotide sequence: TGTGCCAGCACCCCCGGCGGGGGGCTAAGGCAGCCCCAGCATTTT.

V is TRBV4-1 and J is TRBJ2-7; TRBD2 agrees at 13 bases. CDR3 length: 19 residues. Germline assignment: CDR1 MGHRA and CDR2 YSYEKL. The ends lost 0 bases at V and 3 bases at J; junction bases unmatched: 11. This CDR3 is CASSQEGIGTSGINYEQYF. CDR3 nucleotides: TGCGCCAGCAGCCAAGAAGGGATTGGGACTAGCGGGATAAACTACGAGCAGTACTTC.

The table lists this clone with a few counts. This sequence joins TRBV10-3 and TRBJ2-1; D perhaps matches TRBD2 (5 bases). The CDR3 has 13 residues. V lost 0 bases, J lost 9 bases, and 9 bases lay in between. Germline V gives CDR1 ENHRY, CDR2 SYGVKD. CDR3 coding DNA: TGTGCCATCAGTGAGTCGATGGGGAGTGAGCAGTTCTTC. This translates into CAISESMGSEQFF.

The CDR3 loop is CASSPLDGFNQPQHF. For the CDR3, the DNA is TGTGCCAGCAGTCCTCTAGACGGTTTCAATCAGCCCCAGCATTTT. The chain employs TRBV28 and TRBJ1-5; D uncertain. This CDR3 comprises 15 residues. Germline V gene lookup returns CDR1 MDHEN and CDR2 SYDVKM. V gave up 5 bases and J gave up 3 bases, with 14 bases separating them.

The V call is TRBV5-1, the J call TRBJ2-7; possible D gene TRBD2, 6 bases. CDR1 and CDR2 (germline): SGHRS, YFSETQ. The CDR3 consists of 14 residues. Trimming took 4 bases from V and 4 from J, leaving 15 bases between them. CDR3 protein: CASSIASEIYEQYF. CDR3 in DNA: TGCGCCAGCAGCATAGCTAGCGAGATATACGAGCAGTACTTC.

This clone was recorded a few times. In nucleotides, the CDR3 is TGTGCCAGCAGCAAAGCCGCAGGGGGCGAAACTGAAGCTTTCTTT. Encoded protein: CASSKAAGGETEAFF. J is TRBJ1-1 and V is TRBV21-1; no DNA check was done on the table's D call, TRBD1. TRBV21-1 is described as a pseudogene. The CDR3 covers 15 residues.

In DNA, the CDR3 is TGTGCCAGCAGTGGAATAGGGGATTCCGGCTACACCTTC. This gives the protein CASSGIGDSGYTF. The chain has TRBV2 and TRBJ1-2; possible D gene TRBD1, 5 bases. V shed 4 bases and J shed 8 bases, with 14 bases lying between them. Germline V CDR1 and CDR2: SNHLY, FYNNEI. CDR3 length: 13 residues.

This clone came up a few times. The V gene is TRBV4-2, the J gene TRBJ2-5; D not resolved. The CDR3 totals 14 residues. V was clipped by 1 base and J by 3 bases, with 9 bases between them. Germline V gene lookup returns CDR1 LGHNA and CDR2 YNFKEQ. CDR3: CASSQGLFKETQYF. As DNA, the CDR3 is TGTGCCAGCAGCCAAGGACTGTTCAAAGAGACCCAGTACTTC.

This clone was seen only a few times. The chain joins TRBV7-3 to TRBJ2-7; 14 nucleotides align to TRBD2. V was clipped by 3 bases and J by 4 bases; unmatched bases: 2. The germline V gene has CDR1 SGHTA and CDR2 FQGTGA. The CDR3 is made up of 15 amino acids. CDR3 in amino acids: CASSLGTSGSYEQYF. The CDR3 DNA follows: TGTGCCAGCAGCTTGGGGACTAGCGGGAGTTACGAGCAGTACTTC.